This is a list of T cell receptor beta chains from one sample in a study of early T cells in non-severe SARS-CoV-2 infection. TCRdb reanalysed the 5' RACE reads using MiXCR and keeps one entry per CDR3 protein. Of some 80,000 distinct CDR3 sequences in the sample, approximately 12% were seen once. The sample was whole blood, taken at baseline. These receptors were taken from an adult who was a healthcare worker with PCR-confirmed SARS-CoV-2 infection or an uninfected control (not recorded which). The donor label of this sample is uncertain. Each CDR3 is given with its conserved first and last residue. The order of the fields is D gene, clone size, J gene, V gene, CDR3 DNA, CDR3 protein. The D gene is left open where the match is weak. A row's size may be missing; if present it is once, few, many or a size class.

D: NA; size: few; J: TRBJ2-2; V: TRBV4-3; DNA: TGCGCCAGCAGCCAAGATAGTGGGTCCGGGGAGCTGTTTTTT; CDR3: CASSQDSGSGELFF
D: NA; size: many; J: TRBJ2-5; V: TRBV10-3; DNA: TGTGCCATCAAAGGGTCCCGGGCCGGAGAGACCCAGTACTTC; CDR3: CAIKGSRAGETQYF
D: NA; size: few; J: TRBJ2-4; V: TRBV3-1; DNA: TGTGCCAGCAGCCAAAACGGGGGTGAAAACATTCAGTACTTC; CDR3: CASSQNGGENIQYF
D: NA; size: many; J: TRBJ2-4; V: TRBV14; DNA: TGTGCCAGCAGCCAATCTCCCGGGCTAGCCAAAAACATTCAGTACTTC; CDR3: CASSQSPGLAKNIQYF
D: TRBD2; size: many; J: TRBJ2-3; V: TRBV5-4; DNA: TGTGCCAGCAGCCCGAGCGGACTAGCGGGGTTTACAGATACGCAGTATTTT; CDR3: CASSPSGLAGFTDTQYF
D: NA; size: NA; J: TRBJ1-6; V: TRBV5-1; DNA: TGCGCCAGCAGCTTGGGTGGGGTTGAATCACCCCTCCACTTT; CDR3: CASSLGGVESPLHF
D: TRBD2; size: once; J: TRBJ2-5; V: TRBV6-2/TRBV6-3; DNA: TGTGCCAGCAGTGGGCTAGCGGGGGCCTCCCAAGAGACCCAGTACTTC; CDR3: CASSGLAGASQETQYF
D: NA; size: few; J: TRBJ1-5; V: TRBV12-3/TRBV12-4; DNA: TGTGCCAGCAGTCTCGGGCCTACCCAGCATTTT; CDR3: CASSLGPTQHF
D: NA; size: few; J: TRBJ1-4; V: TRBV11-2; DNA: TGTGCCAGCAGCTTCGAGGGAGCTAATGAAAAACTGTTTTTT; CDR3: CASSFEGANEKLFF
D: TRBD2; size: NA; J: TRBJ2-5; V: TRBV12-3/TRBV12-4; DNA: TGTGCCAGCAGCAGAAAGACTAGCGAACAAGAGACCCAGTACTTC; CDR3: CASSRKTSEQETQYF
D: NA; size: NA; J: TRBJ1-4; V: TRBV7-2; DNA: TGTGCCAGCAGCCTACAAAAGGAAAAACTGTTTTTT; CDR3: CASSLQKEKLFF
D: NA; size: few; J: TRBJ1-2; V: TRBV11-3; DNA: TGTGCCAGCAGCAGTCACTCGCCTAACTATGGCTACACCTTC; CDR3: CASSSHSPNYGYTF
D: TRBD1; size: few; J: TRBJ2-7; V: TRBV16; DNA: TGTGCCAGCAGCCCCCGGGACAGGCGAACCTACGAGCAGTACTTC; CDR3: CASSPRDRRTYEQYF
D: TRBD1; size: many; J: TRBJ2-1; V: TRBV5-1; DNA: TGCGCCAGCAGGGTGACAGGGTCTAGCCGAACCTACAATGAGCAGTTCTTC; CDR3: CASRVTGSSRTYNEQFF
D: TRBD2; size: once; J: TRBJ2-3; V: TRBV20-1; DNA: TGCAGTGCTAGAGTCGGGGGGAGCACAGATACGCATTATTTT; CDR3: CSARVGGSTDTHYF
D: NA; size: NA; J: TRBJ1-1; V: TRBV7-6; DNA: TGTGCCAGCAGCTTTTCCGACAGGTACACTGAAGCTTTCTTT; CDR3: CASSFSDRYTEAFF
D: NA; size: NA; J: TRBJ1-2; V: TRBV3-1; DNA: TGTGCCAGCAGCCAGGCTTCCTATGGCTACACCTTC; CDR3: CASSQASYGYTF
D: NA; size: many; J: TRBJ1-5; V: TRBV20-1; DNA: TGCAGTGCTATCCCCAACATCAATCAGCCCCAGCATTTT; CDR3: CSAIPNINQPQHF
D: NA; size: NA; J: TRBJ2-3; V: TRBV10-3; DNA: TGTGCAATCTGCCGGGAGAGTAGAGATACGCAGTATTTT; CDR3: CAICRESRDTQYF
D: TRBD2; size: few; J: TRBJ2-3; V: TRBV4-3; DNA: TGCGCCAGCAGCCAAGCCGGGACTAGCGGCACAGATACGCAGTATTTT; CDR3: CASSQAGTSGTDTQYF
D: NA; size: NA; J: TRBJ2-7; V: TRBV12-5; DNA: TGTGCTAGTGCGCTCTTCCTCAGGGTCCACGAGCAGTACTTC; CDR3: CASALFLRVHEQYF
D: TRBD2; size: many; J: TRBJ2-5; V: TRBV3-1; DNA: TGTGCCAGCAGCCCAAAGAGGTCTAGCGGACGCCAAGAGACCCAGTACTTC; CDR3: CASSPKRSSGRQETQYF
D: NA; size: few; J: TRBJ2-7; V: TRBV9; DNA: TGTGCCAGCAGCCCTCTCGCAGACCCGATCGAGCAGTACTTC; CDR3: CASSPLADPIEQYF
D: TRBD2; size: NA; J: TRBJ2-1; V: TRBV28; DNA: TGTGCCAGCAGTCTGCATAGCGGGAGCTGGTCCTACAATGAGCAGTTCTTC; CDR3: CASSLHSGSWSYNEQFF
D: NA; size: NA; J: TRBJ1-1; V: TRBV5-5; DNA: TGTGCCAGCAGCTTAACGTCGGACACTGGGACTGAAGCTTTCTTT; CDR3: CASSLTSDTGTEAFF
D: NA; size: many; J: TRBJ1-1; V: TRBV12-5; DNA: TGTGCTAGTGGCCTTGGGGGCAACACTGAAGCTTTCTTT; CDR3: CASGLGGNTEAFF
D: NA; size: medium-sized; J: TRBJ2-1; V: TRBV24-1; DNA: TGTGCCACCAGTGATCTTACGGTTGATGAGCAGTTCTTC; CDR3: CATSDLTVDEQFF
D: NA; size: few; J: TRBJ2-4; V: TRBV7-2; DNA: TGTGCCAGCAGCTACCCGGGCGGGGTATCCATTCAGTACTTC; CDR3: CASSYPGGVSIQYF
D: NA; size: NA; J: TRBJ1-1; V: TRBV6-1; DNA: TGTGCCAGCCTCCGGGGGGGCTCGGGCACTGAAGCTTTCTTT; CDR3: CASLRGGSGTEAFF
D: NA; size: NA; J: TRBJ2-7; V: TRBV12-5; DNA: TGTGCTAGTGCCCCGCCGAGCGGCATGACCTACGAGCAGTACTTC; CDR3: CASAPPSGMTYEQYF
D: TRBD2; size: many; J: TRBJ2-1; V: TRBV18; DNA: TGTGCCAGCTGTCCGGGACTAGCGGGATTGGTTGAGCAGTTCTTC; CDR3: CASCPGLAGLVEQFF
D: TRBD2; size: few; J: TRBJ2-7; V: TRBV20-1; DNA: TGCAGTGCTAGGGACTCTCAGCGGGGGTACGGCGAGCAGTACTTC; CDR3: CSARDSQRGYGEQYF
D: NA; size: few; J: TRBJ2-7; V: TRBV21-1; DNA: TGTGCCAGCCCCCCCCAGGAGGTCTCCTACGAGCAGTACTTC; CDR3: CASPPQEVSYEQYF
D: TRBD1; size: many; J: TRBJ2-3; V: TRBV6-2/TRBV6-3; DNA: TGTGCCAGCAGTCCCCGGGACAGGGTCATAGATACGCAGTATTTT; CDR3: CASSPRDRVIDTQYF
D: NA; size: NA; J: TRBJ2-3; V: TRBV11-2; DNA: TGTGCCAGCAGTACCCCACGGGGGACGCAGTATTTT; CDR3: CASSTPRGTQYF
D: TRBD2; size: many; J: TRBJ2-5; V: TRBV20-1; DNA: TGCAGTGCTAGACAGCCGGGGGGCCAAGAGACCCAGTACTTC; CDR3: CSARQPGGQETQYF
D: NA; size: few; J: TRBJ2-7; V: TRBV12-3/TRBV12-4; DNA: TGTGCCAGCAGTTTGAGCCTGGTCGAGCAGTACTTC; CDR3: CASSLSLVEQYF
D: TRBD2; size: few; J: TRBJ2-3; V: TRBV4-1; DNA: TGCGCCAGCAGCCAAGAAGGGACTAGGTCAGATACGCAGTATTTT; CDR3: CASSQEGTRSDTQYF
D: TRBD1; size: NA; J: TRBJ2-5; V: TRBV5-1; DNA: TGCGCCAGCAGCTTGGGACAGGGGCCGCAAGAGACCCAGTACTTC; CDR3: CASSLGQGPQETQYF
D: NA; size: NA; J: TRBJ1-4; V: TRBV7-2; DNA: TGTGCCAGCAGCTCGCGTTTAGGGGGGGAAAAACTGTTTTTT; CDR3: CASSSRLGGEKLFF
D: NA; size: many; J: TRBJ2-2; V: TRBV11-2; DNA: TGTGCCAGCACCCGCTTCGGCACCGGGGAGCTGTTTTTT; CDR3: CASTRFGTGELFF
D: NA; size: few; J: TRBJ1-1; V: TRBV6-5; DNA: TGTGCCAGCAAAGGGAGGAGCACTGAAGCTTTCTTT; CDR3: CASKGRSTEAFF
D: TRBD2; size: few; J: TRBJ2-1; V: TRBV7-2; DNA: TGTGCCAGCAGGCCGGGGACTAGTTACAATGAGCAGTTCTTC; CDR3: CASRPGTSYNEQFF
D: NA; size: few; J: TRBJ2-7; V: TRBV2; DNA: TGTGCCAGCAGGGCGGGGGCGAGGGTAGGCGAGCAGTACTTC; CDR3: CASRAGARVGEQYF
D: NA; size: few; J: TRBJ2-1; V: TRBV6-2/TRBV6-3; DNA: TGTGCCAGCAGTTACCCGGTCGGGGGTAGAGACAATGAGCAGTTCTTC; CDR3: CASSYPVGGRDNEQFF
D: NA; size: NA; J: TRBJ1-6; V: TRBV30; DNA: TGTGCCTGGAGTGTACTCCCGGGTTCACCCCTCCACTTT; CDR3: CAWSVLPGSPLHF
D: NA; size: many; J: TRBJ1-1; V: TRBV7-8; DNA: TGTGCCAGCAGCTTTGGTCGGATGAACACTGAAGCTTTCTTT; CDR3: CASSFGRMNTEAFF
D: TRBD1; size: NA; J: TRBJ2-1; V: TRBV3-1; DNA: TGTGCCAGCAGCACACCCTCCGGGACAGGTGGGAACAATGAGCAGTTCTTC; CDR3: CASSTPSGTGGNNEQFF
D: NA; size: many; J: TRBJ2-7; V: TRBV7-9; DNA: TGTGCCAGCAGCGAGGACCTCCGGGAGCAGTACTTC; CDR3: CASSEDLREQYF
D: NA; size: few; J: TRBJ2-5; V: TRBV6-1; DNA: TGTGCCAGCGGAAGTTACCAAGAGACCCAGTACTTC; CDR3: CASGSYQETQYF